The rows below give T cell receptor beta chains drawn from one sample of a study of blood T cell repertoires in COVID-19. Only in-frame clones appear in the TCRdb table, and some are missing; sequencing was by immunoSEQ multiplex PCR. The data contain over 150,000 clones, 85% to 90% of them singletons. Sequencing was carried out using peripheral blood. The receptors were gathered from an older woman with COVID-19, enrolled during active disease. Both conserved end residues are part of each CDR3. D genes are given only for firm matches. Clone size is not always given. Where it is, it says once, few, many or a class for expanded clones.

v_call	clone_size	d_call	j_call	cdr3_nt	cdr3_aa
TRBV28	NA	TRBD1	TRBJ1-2	TGTGCCAGCAGTTCTCCGGGACAGGGGAAGGACTATGGCTACACCTTC	CASSSPGQGKDYGYTF
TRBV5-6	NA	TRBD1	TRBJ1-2	TGTGCCAGCAGACCAGGACTGACGACAGGGAGGGGCTACACCTTC	CASRPGLTTGRGYTF
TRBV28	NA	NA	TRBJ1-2	TGTGCCAGTCGACAGGCAAACTATGGCTACACCTTC	CASRQANYGYTF
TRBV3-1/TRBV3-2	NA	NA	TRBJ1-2	TGTGCCAGCAGCCAAGGTGGGGGCGCACCCTATGGCTACACCTTC	CASSQGGGAPYGYTF
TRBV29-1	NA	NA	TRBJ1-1	TGCAGCGTCAGAAAACAGGAGAACACTGAAGCTTTCTTT	CSVRKQENTEAFF
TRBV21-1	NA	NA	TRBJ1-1	TGTGCCAGCAGCAAAGCGCACAGTCCGAACACTGAAGCTTTCTTT	CASSKAHSPNTEAFF
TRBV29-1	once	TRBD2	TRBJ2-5	TGCAGCGTTGGACTAGCGGGGGCTCTAGGGATTATCGAGACCCAGTACTTC	CSVGLAGALGIIETQYF
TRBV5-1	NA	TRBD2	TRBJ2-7	TGCGCCAGCAGTCAGAGGCTAGCGGGGGGACCCTACGAGCAGTACTTC	CASSQRLAGGPYEQYF
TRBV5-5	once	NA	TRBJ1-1	TGTGCCAGCAGCTTGGCATCTGAAGCTTTCTTT	CASSLASEAFF
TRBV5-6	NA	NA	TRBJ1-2	TGTGCCAGCAGCTATTTCGCACAGGTCGCTAACTATGGCTACACCTTC	CASSYFAQVANYGYTF
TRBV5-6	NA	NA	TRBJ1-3	TGTGCCAGCAGCTTGTCGGGCTCTGGAAACACCATATATTTT	CASSLSGSGNTIYF
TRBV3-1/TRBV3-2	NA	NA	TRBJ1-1	TGTGCCAGCAGCCCCGACTCCCTGCAGGAAGCTTTCTTT	CASSPDSLQEAFF
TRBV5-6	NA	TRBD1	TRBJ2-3	TGTGCCAGCAGCCTCGGGACAGGGGGCGCCCGATTGGGGAATACGCAGTATTTT	CASSLGTGGARLGNTQYF
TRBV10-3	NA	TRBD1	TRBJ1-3	TGTGCCATCAGTGAAACGGCAGGGGGCGACTCTGGAAACACCATATATTTT	CAISETAGGDSGNTIYF
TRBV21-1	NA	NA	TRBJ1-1	TGTGCCAGCAGCCTACCCTACGAGGGGAGGAGGAACACTGAAGCTTTCTTT	CASSLPYEGRRNTEAFF
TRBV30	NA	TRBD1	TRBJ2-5	TGTGCCTGGAGTGTACATACAGGGGGGCAAGAGACCCAGTACTTC	CAWSVHTGGQETQYF
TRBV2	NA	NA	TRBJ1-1	TGTGCCAGCAGTACCGACAGAAACACTGAAGCTTTCTTT	CASSTDRNTEAFF
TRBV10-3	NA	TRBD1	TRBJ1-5	TGTGCCACTCAGGGACAGGGGGCAGGTCGGAGCAATCAGCCCCAGCATTTT	CATQGQGAGRSNQPQHF
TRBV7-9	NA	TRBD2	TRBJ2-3	TGTGCCAGCAGCTTAAGGCGGGGGACCACAGATACGCAGTATTTT	CASSLRRGTTDTQYF
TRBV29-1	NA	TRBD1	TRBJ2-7	TGCAGCATTCAGACAGGGCTCTTCGAGCAGTACTTC	CSIQTGLFEQYF
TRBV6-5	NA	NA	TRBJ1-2	TGTGCCAGCAGCCCCTTCGGGACACGCTATGGCTACACCTTC	CASSPFGTRYGYTF
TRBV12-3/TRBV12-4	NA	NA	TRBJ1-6	TGTGCCAGCAGTCACAGGGACAATTCACCCCTCCACTTT	CASSHRDNSPLHF
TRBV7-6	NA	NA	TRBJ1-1	TGTGCCAGCAGCTTAACTAGAAACACTGAAGCTTTCTTT	CASSLTRNTEAFF
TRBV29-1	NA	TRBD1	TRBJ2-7	TGCAGCGTTGAGACAGGGGGCTACGAGCAGTACTTC	CSVETGGYEQYF
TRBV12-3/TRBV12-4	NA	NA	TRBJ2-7	TGTGCCAGCAGCTCGGACTGGCGCTACGAGCAGTACTTC	CASSSDWRYEQYF
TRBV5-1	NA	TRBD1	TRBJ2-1	TGCGCCAGCAGCACAACCGGGACAGCCAACAATGAGCAGTTCTTC	CASSTTGTANNEQFF
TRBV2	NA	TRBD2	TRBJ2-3	TGTGCCAGCAGTGACGGGACTAGCGGGAGGAGTAGGCAGTATTTT	CASSDGTSGRSRQYF
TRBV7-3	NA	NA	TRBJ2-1	TGTGCCAGCAGCTTAGGAGAGTACAATGAGCAGTTCTTC	CASSLGEYNEQFF
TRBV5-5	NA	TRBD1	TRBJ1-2	TGTGCCAGCAGCCCCTCAGGGGGCTCTATCTATGGCTACACCTTC	CASSPSGGSIYGYTF
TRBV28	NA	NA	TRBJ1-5	TGTGCCAGCAGTTTATCCCTCGTCGCGGCCCAGCATTTT	CASSLSLVAAQHF
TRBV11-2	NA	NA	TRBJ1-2	TGTGCCAGCAGCCGCGGACAGAACTATGGCTACACCTTC	CASSRGQNYGYTF
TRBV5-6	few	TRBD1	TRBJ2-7	TGTGCCAGCAGCTTGTCAACAGGGGCCGGGCAGTACTTC	CASSLSTGAGQYF
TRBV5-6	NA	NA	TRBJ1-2	TGTGCCAGCAGCTTGGTCGGGGTGGATGGCTACACCTTC	CASSLVGVDGYTF
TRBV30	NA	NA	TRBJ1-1	TGTGCCTGGAGTAAGGGAGTGAACACTGAAGCTTTCTTT	CAWSKGVNTEAFF
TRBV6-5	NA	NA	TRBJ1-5	TGTGCCAGCGCGTCGGCCAGGAACAATCAGCCCCAGCATTTT	CASASARNNQPQHF
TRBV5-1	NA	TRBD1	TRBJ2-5	TGCGCCAGCAGCTTGGGGGGACAGGGCAGGGAGACCCAGTACTTC	CASSLGGQGRETQYF
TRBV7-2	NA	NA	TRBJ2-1	TGTGCCAGCAGCGTTAGTCGGACTACCCCGTTCTTC	CASSVSRTTPFF
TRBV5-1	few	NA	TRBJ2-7	TGCGCCAGCAGCTTGGATGGGGCCCGTTACGAGCAGTACTTC	CASSLDGARYEQYF
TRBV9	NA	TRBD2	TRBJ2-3	TGTGCCAGCAGCGCGTCTAGCGGGGGATACACAGATACGCAGTATTTT	CASSASSGGYTDTQYF
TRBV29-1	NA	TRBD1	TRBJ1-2	TGCAGCGTTGAAGATAGCAGGCGACAGGGGCCACAGGATGGCTACACCTTC	CSVEDSRRQGPQDGYTF
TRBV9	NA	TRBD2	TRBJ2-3	TGTGCCAGCAGCCCTCGATGGTCCCACCGGACTAGCGTTAACACAGATACGCAGTATTTT	CASSPRWSHRTSVNTDTQYF
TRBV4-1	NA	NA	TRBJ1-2	TGCGCCAGCAGCCGCGAGTCCAGGGGCAGCTATGGCTACACCTTC	CASSRESRGSYGYTF
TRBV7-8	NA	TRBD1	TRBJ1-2	TGTGCCAGCAGCTCGCCGGGACAGTCCTATGGCTACACCTTC	CASSSPGQSYGYTF
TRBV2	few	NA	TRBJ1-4	TGTGCCAGCAGGACGGACACGGGTGAAAAACTGTTTTTT	CASRTDTGEKLFF
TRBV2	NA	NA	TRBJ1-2	TGTGCCAGCAGTGAATCCAGGGGCAGGACAATCTATGGCTACACCTTC	CASSESRGRTIYGYTF
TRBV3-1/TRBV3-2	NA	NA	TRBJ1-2	TGTGCCAGCAGCCAAGGGGGGGGACCTGATGGCTACACCTTC	CASSQGGGPDGYTF
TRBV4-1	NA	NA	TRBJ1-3	TGCGCCAGCAGCCAAGAGGTGACACTCTCTGGAAACACCATATATTTT	CASSQEVTLSGNTIYF
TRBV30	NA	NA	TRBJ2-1	TGTGCCTGGACGTGGGGGGTAGGGACCAATGAGCAGTTCTTC	CAWTWGVGTNEQFF
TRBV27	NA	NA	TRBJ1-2	TGTGCCAGCAGTTTTGGGGGGACTAACTATGGCTACACCTTC	CASSFGGTNYGYTF
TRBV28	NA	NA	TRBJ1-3	TGTGCCAGCAGGGGGTCCGGTAGGGCCCGTGGCGGCGGGTCTTTTTTATATGGAAACACCATATATTTT	CASRGSGRARGGGSFLYGNTIYF
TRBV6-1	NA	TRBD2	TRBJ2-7	TGTGCCAGCAGTGTCACTACTAGCGGGGGTGGCTACGAGCAGTACTTC	CASSVTTSGGGYEQYF